This TCR beta chain is from a study of OX40 agonist ivuxolimab in advanced cancers. Sequencing was performed with immunoSEQ multiplex PCR; in TCRdb, only in-frame clones are kept and a portion is missing. Of over 35,000 clones listed, approximately 80% are singletons. The CDR3 totals 17 residues. The trim removed 1 base at V and 9 bases at J, leaving 15 bases unmatched. Germline CDR1 reads LNHDA; CDR2 reads SQIVND (reference sequence). V and J are TRBV19 and TRBJ2-1, with 7 bases lining up with TRBD1. This specimen was CD4+ or CD8+ T cells sorted from blood, taken in a trial of the OX40 agonist ivuxolimab. The clonotype originates from an adult with an advanced solid tumor such as melanoma, head and neck, liver or kidney cancer. In DNA, the CDR3 is TGTGCCAGTAGTATAGTGGGGAGAGGGGGCAGGACTGGTGAGCAGTTCTTC. This sequence encodes CASSIVGRGGRTGEQFF. Full variable domain (missing parts from reference TRBV19 and TRBJ2-1): DGGITQSPKYLFRKEGQNVTLSCEQNLNHDAMYWYRQDPGQGLRLIYYSQIVNDFQKGDIAEGYSVSREKKESFPLTVTSAQKNPTAFYLCASSIVGRGGRTGEQFFGPGTRLTVL.